The 27 T cell receptor beta chains listed next were all sequenced from one sample in a study of control samples from healthy donors and cancer patients. Sequenced by immunoSEQ multiplex PCR; TCRdb stores in-frame clones only, minus some. Of about 75,000 clones listed, roughly 82% are singletons. The sequencing sample was made of blood. These receptor sequences come from a middle-aged man in good health.

This clone has a handful of counts. This chain uses TRBV10-1 with TRBJ2-1; D is uncertain. The CDR3 is made up of 12 amino acids. Germline loops: CDR1 WNHNN, CDR2 SYGVQD (reference sequence). The V end was cut by 4 bases, the J end by 9 bases, with 10 bases between. CDR3 residues: CASSAPRGEQFF. CDR3 DNA sequence: TGCGCCAGCAGTGCCCCTCGTGGTGAGCAGTTCTTC.

V and J are TRBV4-3 and TRBJ2-2, with D perhaps matching TRBD1 (6 bases). Germline CDR1 LGHNA, CDR2 YSLEER. The CDR3 totals 15 residues. Trimming stripped 4 bases from V and 2 bases from J, with 11 bases between. CDR3 sequence (DNA): TGCGCCAGCAGCCCACTGGGACAAAACACCGGGGAGCTGTTTTTT. It codes for CASSPLGQNTGELFF.

V is TRBV6-5 and J is TRBJ1-1; unclear D gene. V lost 10 bases to trimming and J lost 7 bases, with 16 bases between them. The CDR3 is 12 amino acids. Germline V gene data show CDR1 as MNHEY and CDR2 as SVGAGI. The CDR3 DNA sequence: TGTGCCACTTACCGCAGATCAAGTGAAGCTTTCTTT. Protein product: CATYRRSSEAFF.

This chain connects TRBV6-2 or TRBV6-3 to TRBJ2-1, with 12 positions matching TRBD2. Germline lookup yields CDR1 MNHEY and CDR2 SVGEGT. V shed 5 bases and J 4 bases; nucleotides not matched to a gene: 6. This CDR3 is built from 16 residues. CDR3 bases: TGTGCCAGCAGTGGTCTGACTAGCGGGAGATACAATGAGCAGTTCTTC. Residues: CASSGLTSGRYNEQFF.

The chain links TRBV19 to TRBJ2-7; either TRBD1 or TRBD2 may fit D (5 bases each). The germline V gene encodes CDR1 LNHDA and CDR2 SQIVND (reference sequence). The CDR3 runs to 12 residues. Trimming pared 7 bases from V and 0 bases from J, leaving 7 bases between. In nucleotides, the CDR3 is TGTGCCAGTAACGGGGCCTCCTACGAGCAGTACTTC. Its translation: CASNGASYEQYF.

The rearrangement uses TRBV4-1 and TRBJ2-7; D gene uncertain. Trimming pared 0 bases from V and 3 bases from J, leaving 12 bases between. The length of the CDR3 is 15 residues. Germline V gene data show CDR1 as MGHRA and CDR2 as YSYEKL. CDR3 nucleotide sequence: TGCGCCAGCAGCCAAGATAATGGGCAAGGCTACGAGCAGTACTTC. This codes for CASSQDNGQGYEQYF.

This sequence joins TRBV25-1 and TRBJ1-2; no definite D call. Germline CDR1 and CDR2: MGHDK and SYGVNS. The CDR3 spans 12 residues. Trimming removed 1 base at V and 8 bases at J, with 8 bases between. DNA of the CDR3: TGTGCCAGCAGTGAATTCCGGGGAGGCTACACCTTC. Translated, it gives CASSEFRGGYTF.

This sequence joins TRBV4-3 and TRBJ1-2, with a weak D call TRBD1 (5 bases). V lost 3 bases and J lost 4, with 24 bases in between. The CDR3 spans 18 residues. Looked up from germline, CDR1 is LGHNA and CDR2 is YSLEER. The CDR3 sequence is CASSQNLGAASSGYGYTF. Here the CDR3 DNA reads TGCGCCAGCAGCCAGAATCTCGGGGCAGCCAGCTCGGGCTATGGCTACACCTTC.

The genes are TRBV6-4 and TRBJ1-5; unclear D gene. The CDR3 runs to 14 residues. V was cut by 1 base and J by 7 bases, with 11 bases left in between. Germline V gene data show CDR1 as MRHNA and CDR2 as SNTAGT. The CDR3 loop is CASSDWGSGQPQHF. The CDR3 bases are TGTGCCAGCAGTGACTGGGGAAGTGGGCAGCCCCAGCATTTT.

The V gene is TRBV11-3, the J gene TRBJ2-1; perhaps TRBD1 as D (6 bases). CDR3 length: 16 residues. The germline V gene encodes CDR1 SGHNT and CDR2 YENEEA. Trimming pared 4 bases from V and 4 bases from J, leaving 17 bases between. CDR3 loop: CASSSQSNRVYNEQFF. CDR3 coding DNA: TGTGCCAGCAGCTCCCAGAGTAACAGGGTGTACAATGAGCAGTTCTTC.

The rearrangement uses TRBV19 and TRBJ2-3; 8 bases line up with TRBD1. CDR1 and CDR2 from the germline V gene are LNHDA and SQIVND (reference sequence). The CDR3 is made up of 14 amino acids. Germline trimming cut 6 bases from V and 1 base from J; bases unmatched to any gene: 3. CDR3 sequence reads: CASREDRGTDTQYF. The CDR3, as DNA: TGTGCCAGTAGAGAGGACAGGGGCACAGATACGCAGTATTTT.

This chain connects TRBV13 to TRBJ2-7, with a tentative D call TRBD1 (5 bases). The CDR3 extends over 13 amino acids. The germline V gene has CDR1 PRHDT and CDR2 FYEKMQ (reference sequence). V lost 2 bases to trimming and J lost 5 bases, with 10 bases between them. CDR3 sequence: CASSLIGVHEQYF. Here the CDR3 DNA reads TGTGCCAGCAGCTTAATAGGGGTCCACGAGCAGTACTTC.

The chain uses TRBV1 and TRBJ1-3. TRBV1 is reported as a pseudogene. The CDR3 runs to 15 residues. CDR3 nucleotides: TGCACCAGCAGCCGCGCGGGAAGTTATGGAAACACCATATATTTT. Amino acids: CTSSRAGSYGNTIYF.

The rearrangement links TRBV12-3 or TRBV12-4 to TRBJ2-1; D ambiguous. CDR3 length: 11 residues. The V gene lost 5 bases and the J gene lost 5 bases, with 4 bases spanning the gap. This chain's CDR3 is CASSAHNEQFF. In DNA form, the CDR3 reads TGTGCCAGCAGTGCACACAATGAGCAGTTCTTC.

V usage is TRBV7-2 and J usage is TRBJ2-7; 7 nucleotides agree with TRBD2. The J segment lost 7 bases and the V segment lost 5 bases, leaving 5 bases of the junction unmatched. Germline V gives CDR1 SGHTA, CDR2 FQGNSA. The length of the CDR3 is 12 residues. CDR3 amino acids: CASSMTSREQYF. The CDR3 coding sequence is TGTGCCAGCAGCATGACTAGCCGTGAGCAGTACTTC. The full variable domain, in which reference TRBV7-2 and TRBJ2-7 provide the parts outside the CDR3, is GAGVSQSPSNKVTEKGKDVELRCDPISGHTALYWYRQSLGQGLEFLIYFQGNSAPDKSGLPSDRFSAERTGGSVSTLTIQRTQQEDSAVYLCASSMTSREQYFGPGTRLTVT.

This clone was recorded only once. The genes are TRBV29-1 and TRBJ1-1, with TRBD1 as a possible D gene (5 bases). Trimming removed 7 bases at V and 1 base at J, with 16 bases between. The CDR3 is made up of 14 amino acids. Germline V gives CDR1 SQVTM, CDR2 ANQGSEA. The CDR3 bases are TGCAGCGGTGACGTCGGGGCCGCGAACACTGAAGCTTTCTTT. Residues: CSGDVGAANTEAFF.

V and J are TRBV5-8 and TRBJ2-2, with D uncertain. Trimming stripped 1 base from V and 3 bases from J, with 7 bases between. In germline, CDR1 is SGHTS, CDR2 YDEGEE. This CDR3 region has 14 residues. In nucleotides, the CDR3 is TGTGCCAGCAGCTTGCAAAGATACACCGGGGAGCTGTTTTTT. Translation: CASSLQRYTGELFF.

This clone came up once. V and J are TRBV30 and TRBJ2-5; D possibly corresponds to TRBD1 (8 bases). Germline V gives CDR1 GTSNPN, CDR2 SVGIG (reference sequence). V was cut by 2 bases and J by 4 bases, with 17 bases left in between. CDR3 length equals 15 residues. The CDR3 protein is CAWSTGQGGRETQYF. The CDR3 nucleotides read TGTGCCTGGAGTACCGGACAGGGCGGGAGAGAGACCCAGTACTTC.

This rearrangement joins TRBV11-3 to TRBJ2-7; D is ambiguous. The germline CDR1 and CDR2 sequences are SGHNT and YENEEA. The CDR3 has 14 residues. Deletions cut 0 bases from V and 5 bases from J, with 11 bases between. CDR3 bases: TGTGCCAGCAGCTTAGATCTTGGGTCGCACGAGCAGTACTTC. This translates into CASSLDLGSHEQYF.

This rearrangement joins TRBV12-5 to TRBJ1-2; possible D gene TRBD1, 5 bases. The germline V and J ends were trimmed by 7 bases and 3 bases, with 18 bases remaining between them. This CDR3 has 15 amino acids. Germline V gene lookup returns CDR1 LGHNT and CDR2 FRNRAP. The CDR3 sequence is CASAKAGQGYYGYTF. The CDR3 DNA is TGTGCTAGTGCCAAGGCCGGCCAGGGCTACTATGGCTACACCTTC.

The J gene is TRBJ2-2, the V gene TRBV28; no reliable D call. The ends were cut back, 10 bases at V and 1 base at J, with 10 bases in the middle. CDR3 length equals 13 residues. Per the germline V gene, CDR1 is MDHEN and CDR2 is SYDVKM. CDR3 loop: CATRVGNTGELFF. CDR3 in DNA: TGTGCCACTCGGGTAGGGAACACCGGGGAGCTGTTTTTT.

This rearrangement joins TRBV4-3 to TRBJ2-5; 7 bases map to TRBD2. CDR3 length: 13 residues. The germline V gene has CDR1 LGHNA and CDR2 YSLEER. The J segment lost 4 bases and the V segment lost 4 bases, leaving 3 bases of the junction unmatched. CDR3 in DNA: TGCGCCAGCAGCCCCAGGGAGGGAGAGACCCAGTACTTC. It codes for CASSPREGETQYF.

The rearrangement uses TRBV5-1 and TRBJ2-3, with 7 positions matching TRBD2. Germline CDR1 reads SGHRS; CDR2 reads YFSETQ. Losses at the gene ends were 3 bases for V and 0 bases for J; bases not matched to a gene: 10. This CDR3 has 17 residues. The CDR3 loop is CASSYTSSGFSTDTQYF. CDR3 nucleotides: TGCGCCAGCAGCTACACCTCTAGCGGATTTAGCACAGATACGCAGTATTTT.

As DNA, the CDR3 is TGTGCCAGCAGGAGGGGATCGCACACTGAAGCTTTCTTT. It encodes CASRRGSHTEAFF. The chain uses TRBV12-3 or TRBV12-4 and TRBJ1-1, with D possibly matching TRBD1 (5 bases). This CDR3 has 13 amino acids. V was pared by 6 bases and J by 3 bases, with 11 bases between.

The CDR3 spells CATSSGTFILRTEAFF. The CDR3 DNA follows: TGTGCCACCAGCAGCGGGACTTTTATCCTCCGAACTGAAGCTTTCTTT. The chain is built from TRBV15 and TRBJ1-1; D might be TRBD1 (5 bases). There are 16 residues in the CDR3. Looked up from germline, CDR1 is LNHNV and CDR2 is YYDKDF (reference sequence). Trimming took 3 bases from V and 5 from J, leaving 19 bases between them.

This chain uses TRBV27 with TRBJ1-1; D ambiguous. Germline CDR1 is MNHEY and CDR2 is SMNVEV (reference sequence). The CDR3 is 13 amino acids. V lost 7 bases, J lost 3 bases, and 12 bases lay in between. CDR3 DNA: TGTGCCAGCATCAACAAAATACACACTGAAGCTTTCTTT. Protein product: CASINKIHTEAFF.

The V gene is TRBV6-5, the J gene TRBJ2-7; 7 nucleotides align to TRBD1. The germline V gene encodes CDR1 MNHEY and CDR2 SVGAGI. With 2 bases clipped from V and 3 bases from J, the junction kept 4 bases outside the gene matches. This CDR3 comprises 14 residues. This CDR3 is CASSYQTGNYEQYF. The CDR3 nucleotides are TGTGCCAGCAGTTACCAGACAGGGAACTACGAGCAGTACTTC.